This is a list of T cell receptor beta chains from one sample in a study of molecular identifiers for immune sequencing clone quantification. TCRdb reprocessed the PCR reads via MiXCR and lists one record per CDR3 protein. The data show some 320,000 distinct CDR3 sequences, 20% to 25% seen once. Sequencing used naive CD8+ T cells from blood, with Jurkat cell RNA spiked in. The receptors come from a human donor in good health. Some libraries in this study had Jurkat cell RNA spiked in. The CDR3 runs from the conserved cysteine through the conserved F or W. The D gene is left open where the match is weak. Rows give clone size only sometimes, using once, few, many, or a class for an expanded clone.

v_call,j_call,d_call,clone_size,cdr3_aa,cdr3_nt
TRBV5-8,TRBJ2-7,.,many,CASNRGGGWGEQYF,TGTGCCAGCAACCGAGGAGGGGGATGGGGCGAGCAGTACTTC
TRBV6-1,TRBJ2-3,TRBD2,many,CASSETSGITDTQYF,TGTGCCAGCAGTGAAACTAGCGGGATCACAGATACGCAGTATTTT
TRBV5-1,TRBJ2-7,TRBD2,many,CASSYASGRALGEQYF,TGCGCCAGCAGCTATGCTAGCGGGAGGGCCCTCGGGGAGCAGTACTTC
TRBV7-2,TRBJ2-3,TRBD1,many,CASSSRWDSRTDTQYF,TGTGCCAGCAGCTCCCGTTGGGACAGCCGCACAGATACGCAGTATTTT
TRBV4-1,TRBJ1-4,TRBD1,many,CASSPQYEQGDEKLFF,TGCGCCAGCAGCCCACAATACGAACAGGGGGATGAAAAACTGTTTTTT
TRBV7-6,TRBJ1-1,.,.,CASSSALGVTEAFF,TGTGCCAGCAGCTCAGCTTTGGGAGTGACTGAAGCTTTCTTT
TRBV10-3,TRBJ2-1,.,.,CAIAGDEEQFF,TGTGCCATCGCAGGGGACGAGGAGCAGTTCTTC
TRBV5-5,TRBJ2-5,TRBD1,many,CASSIGTGQETQYF,TGTGCCAGCAGCATTGGGACAGGCCAAGAGACCCAGTACTTC
TRBV9,TRBJ2-2,.,few,CASSPNRASVGELFF,TGTGCCAGCAGCCCCAACAGGGCTTCGGTCGGGGAGCTGTTTTTT
TRBV6-2/TRBV6-3,TRBJ2-7,TRBD2,.,CASSHKSGGDAYEQYF,TGTGCCAGCAGTCACAAGAGCGGGGGAGACGCCTACGAGCAGTACTTC
TRBV18,TRBJ2-6,.,.,CASSPWGDSGANVLTF,TGTGCCAGCTCACCATGGGGAGACTCTGGGGCCAACGTCCTGACTTTC
TRBV5-4,TRBJ2-3,.,many,CASSFWGSEVNTDTQYF,TGTGCCAGCAGCTTTTGGGGGAGCGAGGTTAACACAGATACGCAGTATTTT
TRBV2,TRBJ2-3,TRBD1,many,CAESSTRDRGTDTQYF,TGTGCCGAGTCATCAACACGGGACAGGGGCACAGATACGCAGTATTTT
TRBV7-6,TRBJ2-5,.,.,CASSLRRGPETQYF,TGTGCCAGCAGCCTACGGAGGGGGCCTGAGACCCAGTACTTC
TRBV12-3/TRBV12-4,TRBJ1-4,.,many,CASSISSGVTNEKLFF,TGTGCCAGCAGTATCTCGAGCGGGGTAACTAATGAAAAACTGTTTTTT
TRBV29-1,TRBJ2-7,.,many,CSAPGPRGEQYF,TGCAGCGCCCCGGGACCGCGGGGCGAGCAGTACTTC
TRBV24-1,TRBJ2-6,.,once,CVTSDFLIPNVLTF,TGTGTCACCAGTGATTTTCTTATCCCCAACGTCCTGACTTTC
TRBV30,TRBJ2-7,TRBD1,many,CAWGSGTGYDEQYF,TGTGCCTGGGGTTCCGGGACAGGGTATGACGAGCAGTACTTC
TRBV11-3,TRBJ2-1,.,few,CASSLDQGVYNEQFF,TGTGCCAGCAGCTTAGATCAAGGGGTTTACAATGAGCAGTTCTTC
TRBV7-9,TRBJ2-3,.,few,CASSSRQARGQRTDTQYF,TGTGCCAGCAGCAGTAGGCAAGCTCGGGGTCAACGCACAGATACGCAGTATTTT
TRBV7-9,TRBJ2-7,TRBD2,many,CASSPGTNDYEQYF,TGTGCCAGCAGCCCGGGGACTAACGACTACGAGCAGTACTTC
TRBV28,TRBJ2-7,.,many,CASSLKPTHEQYF,TGTGCCAGCAGCTTAAAACCGACCCACGAGCAGTACTTC
TRBV19,TRBJ2-7,TRBD2,few,CASSIMSSGSHEQYF,TGTGCCAGTAGTATAATGTCTAGCGGGAGTCATGAGCAGTACTTC
TRBV12-3/TRBV12-4,TRBJ2-7,.,.,CASSSRNQALSYEQYF,TGTGCCAGCAGCAGCCGAAACCAAGCCTTATCCTACGAGCAGTACTTC
TRBV29-1,TRBJ2-2,.,many,CSVESNTDWNTGELFF,TGCAGCGTTGAGTCGAATACGGACTGGAACACCGGGGAGCTGTTTTTT
TRBV7-9,TRBJ1-1,.,many,CASGTGTSAFF,TGTGCCAGCGGGACCGGGACCAGCGCTTTCTTT
TRBV7-6,TRBJ2-3,.,many,CASSLGTITDTQYF,TGTGCCAGCAGCTTAGGGACTATCACAGATACGCAGTATTTT
TRBV24-1,TRBJ2-3,.,many,CATGLGAASTDTQYF,TGTGCCACCGGGTTAGGGGCGGCTAGCACAGATACGCAGTATTTT
TRBV6-2/TRBV6-3,TRBJ2-7,TRBD2,many,CASSDRLAKTYEQYF,TGTGCCAGCAGCGATCGACTAGCGAAGACCTACGAGCAGTACTTC
TRBV20-1,TRBJ2-1,.,many,CSARDFLAGNEQFF,TGCAGTGCTAGAGATTTCCTAGCTGGCAATGAGCAGTTCTTC
TRBV5-6,TRBJ2-7,.,.,CTSSLQLASYEQYF,TGTACCAGCAGCTTGCAGCTAGCGTCATACGAGCAGTACTTC
TRBV7-9,TRBJ1-6,.,many,CASSPGGVLAAHNSPLHF,TGTGCCAGCAGCCCGGGTGGGGTCTTGGCAGCACATAATTCACCCCTCCACTTT
TRBV4-1,TRBJ2-3,TRBD1,many,CASSPPWGQGTDTQYF,TGCGCCAGCAGCCCACCGTGGGGACAGGGCACAGATACGCAGTATTTT
TRBV3-1,TRBJ2-1,TRBD2,.,CASSQNYNVSGGGDEQLF,TGTGCCAGCAGCCAGAACTACAACGTTAGCGGGGGAGGGGATGAGCAGCTCTTC
TRBV27,TRBJ2-1,TRBD1,many,CASSLGAGGNEQFF,TGTGCCAGCAGTTTAGGGGCAGGGGGCAATGAGCAGTTCTTC
TRBV9,TRBJ2-3,TRBD2,many,CASSVGDSGRATDTQYF,TGTGCCAGCAGCGTAGGGGATAGCGGGAGGGCTACAGATACGCAGTATTTT
TRBV27,TRBJ2-4,TRBD1,many,CASSFFDRAQAKNIQYF,TGTGCCAGCAGTTTTTTCGACAGGGCCCAAGCCAAAAACATTCAGTACTTC
TRBV6-2/TRBV6-3,TRBJ2-3,.,many,CASSLTYTQYF,TGTGCCAGCAGCCTGACTTATACGCAGTATTTT
TRBV7-9,TRBJ2-7,.,.,CASSRDTNYEQYF,TGTGCCAGCAGCCGGGACACCAACTACGAGCAGTACTTC
TRBV30,TRBJ2-2,TRBD1,once,CAWSADRATGELFF,TGTGCCTGGAGCGCTGACAGGGCAACCGGGGAGCTGTTTTTT
TRBV27,TRBJ2-7,TRBD2,many,CASVGLAGAPEQYF,TGTGCCAGCGTCGGACTAGCGGGAGCCCCCGAGCAGTACTTC
TRBV4-3,TRBJ2-1,.,many,CASSQDWGADSEYNEQFF,TGCGCCAGCAGCCAAGATTGGGGGGCCGACTCAGAATACAATGAGCAGTTCTTC
TRBV2,TRBJ2-7,TRBD2,many,CASSGWNERPGGYEQYF,TGTGCCAGCAGCGGTTGGAATGAGAGGCCGGGGGGCTACGAGCAGTACTTC
TRBV30,TRBJ1-5,.,few,CAWSVIVQPQHF,TGTGCCTGGAGTGTAATCGTTCAGCCCCAGCATTTT
TRBV24-1,TRBJ1-5,.,many,CATSETQGSSNQPQHF,TGTGCCACCAGTGAAACGCAGGGTAGTAGCAATCAGCCCCAGCATTTT
TRBV28,TRBJ1-4,TRBD1,many,CASSLSGGSGANEKLFF,TGTGCCAGCAGTTTGTCAGGGGGCAGTGGGGCTAATGAAAAACTGTTTTTT
TRBV7-9,TRBJ2-1,TRBD1,many,CASSPDAGTVYNEQFF,TGTGCCAGCAGCCCTGACGCCGGGACAGTCTACAATGAGCAGTTCTTC
TRBV27,TRBJ2-3,.,many,CASSAYTASTDTQYF,TGTGCCAGCAGTGCGTATACGGCTAGCACAGATACGCAGTATTTT
TRBV7-6,TRBJ1-2,.,many,CASSQGVAGSYGYTF,TGTGCCAGCAGCCAGGGTGTTGCAGGGAGCTATGGCTACACCTTC
TRBV29-1,TRBJ1-4,.,many,CSVLQSATNEKLFF,TGCAGCGTCCTTCAATCGGCAACTAATGAAAAACTGTTTTTT
TRBV12-3/TRBV12-4,TRBJ2-6,.,few,CASSLGGGGPGANVLTF,TGTGCCAGCAGTTTGGGGGGTGGGGGGCCCGGGGCCAACGTCCTGACTTTC
TRBV6-6,TRBJ2-5,.,many,CASSSLDREGQETQYF,TGTGCCAGCAGTTCTCTCGACAGGGAGGGGCAAGAGACCCAGTACTTC
TRBV7-6,TRBJ2-7,.,many,CASSLEGLGSSYEQYF,TGTGCCAGCAGCTTAGAGGGTCTGGGCAGCTCCTACGAGCAGTACTTC
TRBV5-4,TRBJ2-7,TRBD2,few,CASSNPGTSFYEQYF,TGTGCCAGCAGCAATCCCGGGACTAGCTTTTACGAGCAGTACTTC
TRBV9,TRBJ1-5,.,many,CASSVGGGDQPQHF,TGTGCCAGCAGCGTAGGAGGGGGTGATCAGCCCCAGCATTTT
TRBV11-2,TRBJ1-1,.,.,CASSFPYTEAFF,TGTGCCAGCAGCTTCCCCTACACTGAAGCTTTCTTT
TRBV19,TRBJ1-1,.,.,CASSIVFASPNTEAFF,TGTGCCAGTAGTATAGTTTTTGCCAGCCCGAACACTGAAGCTTTCTTT
TRBV5-1,TRBJ1-1,.,few,CASSLSASGPEAFF,TGCGCCAGCAGCTTATCGGCCTCAGGGCCTGAAGCTTTCTTT
TRBV18,TRBJ1-1,.,.,CASSPFQGRSMNTEAFF,TGTGCCAGCTCACCATTCCAAGGCCGTTCCATGAACACTGAAGCTTTCTTT